This is a list of T cell receptor beta chains from one sample in a study of OX40 agonist ivuxolimab in advanced cancers. The assay was immunoSEQ multiplex PCR, and TCRdb's table has in-frame clones only and misses some. The profile shows tens of thousands of clones, roughly 90% of them singletons. Material: CD4+ or CD8+ T cells sorted from blood, obtained in a trial of the OX40 agonist ivuxolimab. These receptors all come from an adult with an advanced solid tumor such as melanoma, head and neck, liver or kidney cancer. Both conserved end residues are part of each CDR3.

j_gene: TRBJ2-7; v_gene: TRBV23-1; len: 16; CDR3aa: CASSQARLAGGYEQYF
j_gene: TRBJ1-5; v_gene: TRBV6-6; len: 13; CDR3aa: CAVGTDSNQPQHF
j_gene: TRBJ2-1; v_gene: TRBV6-6; len: 14; CDR3aa: CASRFSGSKNEQFF
j_gene: TRBJ2-1; v_gene: TRBV27; len: 16; CDR3aa: CASSEIAGGTYNEQFF
j_gene: TRBJ1-4; v_gene: TRBV6-1; len: 15; CDR3aa: CASSTKGQGPEKLFF
j_gene: TRBJ2-7; v_gene: TRBV19; len: 13; CDR3aa: CASSMTGNYEQYF
j_gene: TRBJ2-7; v_gene: TRBV10-3; len: 14; CDR3aa: CAISTRDRAYEQYF
j_gene: TRBJ2-5; v_gene: TRBV2; len: 17; CDR3aa: CASSDGLAGGPKETQYF
j_gene: TRBJ2-5; v_gene: TRBV6-5; len: 13; CDR3aa: CASSHRETETQYF
j_gene: TRBJ2-7; v_gene: TRBV6-1; len: 16; CDR3aa: CASSESLGGSDYEQYF
j_gene: TRBJ1-1; v_gene: TRBV5-4; len: 14; CDR3aa: CASSPRILNTEAFF
j_gene: TRBJ2-7; v_gene: TRBV9; len: 14; CDR3aa: CASSVGDSTVEQYF
j_gene: TRBJ2-3; v_gene: TRBV10-2; len: 16; CDR3aa: CASSGRLARFTDTQYF
j_gene: TRBJ2-7; v_gene: TRBV7-9; len: 15; CDR3aa: CASSLAWASGSRQYF
j_gene: TRBJ2-2; v_gene: TRBV6-6; len: 16; CDR3aa: CASSKRAGGNTGELFF
j_gene: TRBJ1-5; v_gene: TRBV28; len: 15; CDR3aa: CASIASGYSNQPQHF
j_gene: TRBJ1-2; v_gene: TRBV2; len: 13; CDR3aa: CASRGRTEYGYTF
j_gene: TRBJ2-2; v_gene: TRBV4-1; len: 16; CDR3aa: CASSQGRGLTAGELFF
j_gene: TRBJ2-2; v_gene: TRBV5-1; len: 14; CDR3aa: CATRSKINTGELFF
j_gene: TRBJ2-5; v_gene: TRBV7-6; len: 15; CDR3aa: CASSSSVVGEETQYF
j_gene: TRBJ1-5; v_gene: TRBV6-7; len: 14; CDR3aa: CASSYRSPGPPQHF
j_gene: TRBJ2-4; v_gene: TRBV28; len: 16; CDR3aa: CASSSTGFLAKNIQYF
j_gene: TRBJ1-5; v_gene: TRBV18; len: 15; CDR3aa: CASSLWTGTDQPQHF
j_gene: TRBJ2-7; v_gene: TRBV28; len: 15; CDR3aa: CASSLGTGGPYEQYF
j_gene: TRBJ2-7; v_gene: TRBV6-5; len: 15; CDR3aa: CASSWGDGTPYEQYF
j_gene: TRBJ2-1; v_gene: TRBV5-1; len: 19; CDR3aa: CASSKGGTSTFSSYNEQFF
j_gene: TRBJ2-7; v_gene: TRBV28; len: 17; CDR3aa: CASIWASGRAGLGEQYF
j_gene: TRBJ2-7; v_gene: TRBV5-6; len: 14; CDR3aa: CASSFTGTIYEQYF